These T cell receptor beta chains were read from a single sample in a study of blood T cells in healthy people across ages. TCRdb used MiXCR to reprocess the 5' RACE reads, holding one entry per CDR3 protein. The sample holds around 1.5 million distinct CDR3 sequences, 35% to 45% seen once. The sample consisted of blood. These receptors all stem from a young woman in good health. Both conserved end residues are part of each CDR3. The order of the fields is V gene, J gene, clone size, D gene, CDR3 protein, CDR3 DNA. The D gene is left open where the match is weak. For some rows the clone size is stated as once, few or many, or as a class when expanded; others skip it.

TRBV27	TRBJ2-1	few	TRBD2	CASSQTSGNYNEQFF	TGTGCCAGCAGTCAAACTAGCGGGAACTACAATGAGCAGTTCTTC
TRBV6-2/TRBV6-3	TRBJ2-5	.	TRBD1	CASTRDRQETQYF	TGTGCCAGCACCAGGGACAGGCAAGAGACCCAGTACTTC
TRBV12-3/TRBV12-4	TRBJ2-1	few	.	CASSFSWGPGNEQFF	TGTGCCAGCAGTTTTAGTTGGGGGCCGGGCAATGAGCAGTTCTTC
TRBV12-3/TRBV12-4	TRBJ2-7	many	TRBD2	CASSSRLAGNSYEQYF	TGTGCCAGCAGTTCGCGACTAGCGGGGAACTCCTACGAGCAGTACTTC
TRBV20-1	TRBJ1-3	.	.	CSARVGEGGNTIYF	TGCAGTGCTAGAGTTGGAGAAGGGGGAAACACCATATATTTT
TRBV4-2	TRBJ1-3	.	.	CASSQVGTAGNTIYF	TGTGCCAGCAGCCAAGTCGGGACGGCTGGAAACACCATATATTTT
TRBV28	TRBJ2-7	few	TRBD1	CASRLDGTGGYEQYF	TGTGCCAGCAGACTTGACGGGACAGGGGGTTACGAGCAGTACTTC
TRBV20-1	TRBJ1-1	.	.	CSAPGVTEAFF	TGCAGTGCTCCAGGGGTGACTGAAGCTTTCTTT
TRBV5-1	TRBJ2-7	.	TRBD2	CASSGGSSFSYEQYF	TGCGCCAGCTCCGGGGGGAGTTCATTCTCCTACGAGCAGTACTTC
TRBV4-1	TRBJ2-3	few	.	CASSDSGALSTDTQYF	TGCGCCAGCAGCGATAGCGGTGCCCTCTCCACAGATACGCAGTATTTT
TRBV12-3/TRBV12-4	TRBJ2-2	.	TRBD2	CAIKVRLAGGTNTGELFF	TGTGCCATCAAGGTCCGACTAGCGGGGGGGACGAACACCGGGGAGCTGTTTTTT
TRBV6-5	TRBJ1-2	few	.	CASSYYRPPRDGYTF	TGTGCCAGCAGTTACTACCGACCCCCGCGGGATGGCTACACCTTC
TRBV6-5	TRBJ2-6	.	TRBD2	CASLRGNGANVLTF	TGTGCCAGCCTGCGGGGGAATGGGGCCAACGTCCTGACTTTC
TRBV29-1	TRBJ2-1	.	TRBD1	CSGTGGGETQFF	TGCAGCGGGACAGGGGGAGGAGAGACCCAGTTCTTC
TRBV5-1	TRBJ2-5	.	.	CASSLATAQETQYF	TGCGCCAGCAGCTTGGCTACAGCCCAAGAGACCCAGTACTTC
TRBV7-3	TRBJ1-1	.	.	CASSLSQLGNTEAFF	TGTGCCAGCAGCTTATCACAATTGGGGAACACTGAAGCTTTCTTT
TRBV6-5	TRBJ2-3	few	TRBD2	CASRWTSGISTDTQYF	TGTGCCAGCAGATGGACTAGCGGGATTAGCACAGATACTCAGTATTTT
TRBV20-1	TRBJ1-5	.	.	CSARPWGDSNQPQHF	TGCAGTGCTCGCCCCTGGGGGGATAGCAATCAGCCCCAGCATTTT
TRBV6-1	TRBJ2-3	.	TRBD1	CASSRPPDRDPDMQYF	TGTGCCAGCAGTCGACCGCCGGACAGGGACCCAGATATGCAGTATTTT
TRBV7-6	TRBJ2-1	.	TRBD2	CASSQLAGAVYNEQFF	TGTGCCAGCAGCCAGCTAGCGGGAGCCGTGTACAATGAGCAGTTCTTC
TRBV12-3/TRBV12-4	TRBJ1-6	few	.	CASSLHRDSPLHF	TGTGCCAGCAGTCTCCACAGGGATTCACCCCTCCACTTT
TRBV6-6	TRBJ2-7	few	TRBD1	CASSSRTGNYEQYF	TGTGCCAGCAGTTCGCGGACAGGGAACTACGAGCAGTACTTC
TRBV4-1	TRBJ2-4	.	.	CASNQLQGSEQYF	TGCGCCAGCAACCAATTGCAGGGGTCGGAGCAGTACTTC